The 28 T cell receptor beta chains below were found in one sample sequenced in a study of PD-L1 blockade in urothelial cancer. Clones were read by immunoSEQ multiplex PCR, and TCRdb kept only the in-frame ones, dropping some. The sample has 80,000 to 130,000 clones, around 93% seen once. This specimen consisted of PBMCs, obtained around atezolizumab (anti-PD-L1) treatment. These receptors were collected from a woman aged 80 or over with urothelial cancer.

The chain's CDR3 is CASSLSPSGVISSYNEQFF. The CDR3 DNA is TGTGCCAGCAGTTTATCCCCTAGCGGGGTGATTAGCTCCTACAATGAGCAGTTCTTC. The rearrangement uses TRBV28 and TRBJ2-1; 9 nucleotides align to TRBD2. Looked up from germline, CDR1 is MDHEN and CDR2 is SYDVKM. With 1 base clipped from V and 0 bases from J, the junction kept 10 bases outside the gene matches. The CDR3 has 19 amino acids.

The rearrangement links TRBV9 to TRBJ2-2, with D possibly being TRBD2 (5 bases). The CDR3 sequence is 15 residues long. The V gene's germline CDR1 is SGDLS and CDR2 YYNGEE. The germline V and J ends were trimmed by 0 bases and 6 bases, with 12 bases remaining between them. The CDR3 DNA follows: TGTGCCAGCAGCGTAGGAGGGATCACGGCCGGGGAGCTGTTTTTT. Translation: CASSVGGITAGELFF.

This chain connects TRBV7-9 to TRBJ1-2, with a weak D call TRBD1 (5 bases). Trimming took 4 bases from V and 0 from J, leaving 9 bases between them. Per the germline V gene, CDR1 is SEHNR and CDR2 is FQNEAQ (reference sequence). The CDR3 loop spans 14 amino acids. CDR3 region: CASSYMGPNYGYTF. DNA for the CDR3: TGTGCCAGCAGCTATATGGGGCCTAACTATGGCTACACCTTC.

The chain is built from TRBV15 and TRBJ2-5, with 7 nucleotides matching TRBD1. The germline V gene encodes CDR1 LNHNV and CDR2 YYDKDF (reference sequence). The CDR3 is 13 residues long. V lost 4 bases, J lost 6 bases, and 5 bases stayed unmatched. The CDR3 nucleotides are TGTGCCACCAGCACGGGGACAGAAAAGACCCAGTACTTC. Its protein product is CATSTGTEKTQYF. Based on the CDR3 plus reference TRBV15 and TRBJ2-5, the full variable domain is DAMVIQNPRYQVTQFGKPVTLSCSQTLNHNVMYWYQQKSSQAPKLLFHYYDKDFNNEADTPDNFQSRRPNTSFCFLDIRSPGLGDTAMYLCATSTGTEKTQYFGPGTRLLVL.

The J gene is TRBJ1-1, the V gene TRBV9; D remains ambiguous. The V end was cut by 2 bases, the J end by 0 bases, with 8 bases between. CDR1 and CDR2 from the germline V gene are SGDLS and YYNGEE. The CDR3 extends over 14 amino acids. CDR3 amino acids: CASSVEGMNTEAFF. The CDR3 DNA reads as TGTGCCAGCAGCGTTGAGGGAATGAACACTGAAGCTTTCTTT. The full variable domain, completed using reference TRBV9 and TRBJ1-1, is DSGVTQTPKHLITATGQRVTLRCSPRSGDLSVYWYQQSLDQGLQFLIQYYNGEERAKGNILERFSAQQFPDLHSELNLSSLELGDSALYFCASSVEGMNTEAFFGQGTRLTVV.

The J gene is TRBJ2-7, the V gene TRBV19, with TRBD2 matching 11 bases. With V trimmed by 5 bases and J by 2 bases, 11 bases remained unmatched. Germline values: CDR1 LNHDA, CDR2 SQIVND (reference sequence). The CDR3 length is 17 residues. This chain's CDR3 is CASSFLGTSGNTYEQYF. The CDR3 nucleotides read TGTGCCAGTAGTTTCCTCGGGACTAGCGGTAATACCTACGAGCAGTACTTC.

This rearrangement joins TRBV9 to TRBJ2-7, with 7 positions matching TRBD2. CDR3 length: 15 amino acids. Unmatched junction bases numbered 6, after V lost 1 base and J lost 2 bases. Germline V gene data show CDR1 as SGDLS and CDR2 as YYNGEE. The CDR3 protein is CASSVSLAVTYEQYF. The CDR3 DNA is TGTGCCAGCAGCGTAAGTCTAGCGGTCACCTACGAGCAGTACTTC.

The CDR3 DNA reads TGTGCCAGCAGCCCACCCCGGGTCCAGTTGGATCAGCCCCAGCATTTT. Protein product: CASSPPRVQLDQPQHF. The genes are TRBV21-1 and TRBJ1-5. TRBV21-1 is termed a pseudogene. There are 16 residues in the CDR3.

The chain is built from TRBV5-1 and TRBJ1-1, with 8 nucleotides matching TRBD1. The CDR3 has 15 amino acids. Germline trimming cut 3 bases from V and 0 bases from J; bases unmatched to any gene: 4. CDR1 is SGHRS and CDR2 is YFSETQ in the germline V gene. The CDR3: CASSSQGAVNTEAFF. CDR3 coding DNA: TGCGCCAGCAGCTCGCAGGGGGCCGTGAACACTGAAGCTTTCTTT.

This chain connects TRBV6-5 to TRBJ1-1; weak D call: TRBD1 (5 bases). V lost 4 bases and J 5 bases, leaving 11 bases between the germline ends. The CDR3 extends over 13 amino acids. CDR1 and CDR2 from the germline V gene are MNHEY and SVGAGI. CDR3 DNA: TGTGCCAGCAGTTGGGGGGACGGGACTGAAGCTTTCTTT. Amino acid sequence: CASSWGDGTEAFF.

V and J are TRBV9 and TRBJ1-3; weak D call: TRBD1 (5 bases). The CDR3 has 16 amino acids. Germline lookup yields CDR1 SGDLS and CDR2 YYNGEE. Trimming took off 0 bases at V and 1 base at J, with 11 bases between the two ends. CDR3 sequence (DNA): TGTGCCAGCAGCGTAGGTGGCAGGGCTTCTGGAAACACCATATATTTT. Protein sequence: CASSVGGRASGNTIYF. Variable domain in full (rest from reference TRBV9 and TRBJ1-3): DSGVTQTPKHLITATGQRVTLRCSPRSGDLSVYWYQQSLDQGLQFLIQYYNGEERAKGNILERFSAQQFPDLHSELNLSSLELGDSALYFCASSVGGRASGNTIYFGEGSWLTVV.

The rearrangement uses TRBV27 and TRBJ2-7, with 9 bases lining up with TRBD1. The junction had 13 bases not matched to a gene; V was cut back by 6 bases and J by 4 bases. CDR3 length: 16 residues. Looked up from germline, CDR1 is MNHEY and CDR2 is SMNVEV (reference sequence). The CDR3 loop is CASRRTTGQGGYEQYF. The CDR3 bases are TGTGCCAGCAGGCGAACCACGGGACAGGGTGGGTACGAGCAGTACTTC.

The rearrangement uses TRBV6-1 and TRBJ2-3, with 10 bases lining up with TRBD2. Looked up from germline, CDR1 is MNHNS and CDR2 is SASEGT. The CDR3 is 18 amino acids. With 1 base clipped from V and 1 base from J, the junction kept 8 bases outside the gene matches. The CDR3 DNA is TGTGCCAGCAGTGAAGTACCTACTCTAGCGGGAGGCACAGATACGCAGTATTTT. As protein: CASSEVPTLAGGTDTQYF.

The chain joins TRBV27 to TRBJ2-1; a weak D match, TRBD2 (5 bases). From germline, CDR1 is MNHEY and CDR2 SMNVEV (reference sequence). The germline V and J ends were trimmed by 3 bases and 1 base, with 10 bases remaining between them. The CDR3 is 15 amino acids. The CDR3 sequence is CASSFGSASYNEQFF. The CDR3 DNA reads TGTGCCAGCAGTTTTGGGAGCGCTTCCTACAATGAGCAGTTCTTC.

The chain combines TRBV6-5 with TRBJ2-7, with D hard to call. V lost 6 bases and J lost 6, with 21 bases in between. The germline V gene has CDR1 MNHEY and CDR2 SVGAGI. The CDR3 covers 15 residues. The CDR3 region is CASSRVGASLGEQYF. Here the CDR3 DNA reads TGTGCCAGCAGCCGCGTAGGAGCTTCCCTGGGCGAGCAGTACTTC.

The rearrangement links TRBV6-1 to TRBJ2-7; D possibly corresponds to TRBD1 (6 bases). V was cut by 8 bases and J by 0 bases, with 14 bases left in between. The CDR3 is 14 amino acids. CDR1 is MNHNS, CDR2 SASEGT, per germline. This CDR3 reads CASARDTSSYEQYF. The CDR3 DNA is TGTGCCAGCGCCCGGGACACGAGCTCCTACGAGCAGTACTTC.

The J gene is TRBJ1-4, the V gene TRBV28, with unresolved D. CDR1 is MDHEN, CDR2 SYDVKM, per germline. This CDR3 is built from 14 residues. V lost 6 bases and J 7 bases, leaving 15 bases between the germline ends. The CDR3 region has the DNA TGTGCCAGCAGAATGGGCGGAGCGGTTGAAAAACTGTTTTTT. Protein product: CASRMGGAVEKLFF.

This clone appeared once. The same CDR3 can be traced to other DNA sequences in this sample. The chain has TRBV11-2 and TRBJ1-1; D is unresolved. Germline CDR1 and CDR2: SGHAT and FQNNGV. The length of the CDR3 is 13 residues. V was clipped by 2 bases and J by 1 base, with 5 bases between them. CDR3 in DNA: TGTGCCAGCAGCTTAAGAGAGAACACTGAAGCTTTCTTT. Amino acids: CASSLRENTEAFF.

The chain is built from TRBV7-3 and TRBJ2-5, with D tentatively TRBD1 (6 bases). Trimming cost V 4 bases and J 3 bases, with 9 bases left between them. The CDR3 sequence is 13 residues long. The V gene's germline CDR1 is SGHTA and CDR2 FQGTGA. DNA for the CDR3: TGTGCCAGCAGCTGGGGACAAAAAGAGACCCAGTACTTC. It translates to CASSWGQKETQYF.

This clone has only a few counts. J is TRBJ2-7 and V is TRBV30; 8 bases agree with TRBD1. V was pared by 8 bases and J by 3 bases, with 12 bases of the junction left unmatched. The CDR3 has 14 residues. Germline-derived CDR1 and CDR2 are GTSNPN and SVGIG (reference sequence). The CDR3, as DNA: TGTGCCCGTGATAGACAGGGGCAACGCTACGAGCAGTACTTC. Encoded protein: CARDRQGQRYEQYF.

The chain links TRBV15 to TRBJ2-5, with 9 bases aligning to TRBD2. CDR3 size: 16 residues. V dropped 0 bases and J dropped 7; count of bases not matched to a gene: 9. Germline CDR1 LNHNV, CDR2 YYDKDF (reference sequence). In nucleotides, the CDR3 is TGTGCCACCAGCAGAGACCCGGGACTAGCCCCCTTGACCCAGTACTTC. It yields the protein CATSRDPGLAPLTQYF.

This rearrangement joins TRBV25-1 to TRBJ2-1; 11 bases fit TRBD2. This CDR3 region has 16 residues. V shed 4 bases, J shed 7 bases, and the junction held 9 bases outside the gene matches. CDR1 and CDR2 (germline): MGHDK, SYGVNS. The CDR3 spells CASSGLAGGPGNEQFF. For the CDR3, the DNA is TGTGCCAGCAGTGGATTAGCGGGAGGGCCTGGGAATGAGCAGTTCTTC.

The chain combines TRBV15 with TRBJ2-1; the D gene is possibly TRBD2 (6 bases). Deletions cut 0 bases from V and 5 bases from J, with 11 bases between. Germline-derived CDR1 and CDR2 are LNHNV and YYDKDF (reference sequence). The CDR3 is 15 residues long. CDR3 in amino acids: CATSRDSGYDNEQFF. CDR3 nucleotide sequence: TGTGCCACCAGCAGAGATAGCGGATACGACAATGAGCAGTTCTTC.

The V and J genes are TRBV30 and TRBJ2-4; D is perhaps TRBD1 (5 bases). V lost 2 bases, J lost 5 bases, and 13 bases lay in between. Germline assignment: CDR1 GTSNPN and CDR2 SVGIG (reference sequence). This CDR3 region has 14 residues. The CDR3 sequence is CAWSPQDLENIQYF. The CDR3, as DNA: TGTGCCTGGAGTCCACAGGATTTAGAAAACATTCAGTACTTC.

The genes are TRBV30 and TRBJ2-1, with 11 bases identical to TRBD1. The junction had 6 bases not matched to a gene; V was cut back by 2 bases and J by 6 bases. CDR3 length: 15 residues. Germline V gene lookup returns CDR1 GTSNPN and CDR2 SVGIG (reference sequence). The CDR3 DNA reads as TGTGCCTGGAGTCCGGGACAGGGGGTCGGCAATGAGCAGTTCTTC. Amino acid sequence: CAWSPGQGVGNEQFF.

This chain connects TRBV27 to TRBJ2-7; D is possibly TRBD2 (5 bases). In germline, CDR1 is MNHEY, CDR2 SMNVEV (reference sequence). The CDR3 runs to 12 residues. V was clipped by 5 bases and J by 3 bases, with 8 bases between them. The CDR3 DNA is TGTGCCAGCAGTACCGAGGGCTACGAGCAGTACTTC. This codes for CASSTEGYEQYF.

This chain joins TRBV19 and TRBJ2-1; D might be TRBD2 (6 bases). Germline-derived CDR1 and CDR2 are LNHDA and SQIVND (reference sequence). V lost 3 bases to trimming and J lost 5 bases, with 11 bases between them. CDR3 length: 14 amino acids. The CDR3 spells CASSMATGDNEQFF. CDR3 in DNA: TGTGCCAGTAGTATGGCCACGGGGGACAATGAGCAGTTCTTC.

The CDR3 DNA is TGCAGCGTTGTAGCGGGAGGGCTAGCCAAAAACATTCAGTACTTC. It translates to CSVVAGGLAKNIQYF. The chain uses TRBV29-1 and TRBJ2-4; 11 positions agree with TRBD2. Germline V gene sequence: CDR1 SQVTM, CDR2 ANQGSEA. The CDR3 is made up of 15 amino acids. Germline trimming cut 4 bases from V and 0 bases from J; bases unmatched to any gene: 2.